The 25 T cell receptor beta chains below were found in one sample sequenced in a study of T cell repertoires in aging, cancer and after chemotherapy. Amplification of TCR beta used genomic DNA extracted from peripheral blood. Multiplex touch-down PCR with TRB-A/B primers amplified rearranged V-D-J TRB sequences. MiXCR was run by TCRdb on the multiplex PCR reads, yielding one entry per CDR3 protein. The table shows 13,000 or so distinct CDR3 sequences, with around 23% occurring only once. Sequences were obtained from blood. The receptors originated from a human donor in good health.

Here the CDR3 DNA reads TGTGCCAGCAGCCTCCAACTAGCGGGGGCATCCTACGAGCAGTACTTC. Translating gives CASSLQLAGASYEQYF. The rearrangement joins TRBV7-2 to TRBJ2-7, with TRBD2 matching 11 bases. The germline V gene has CDR1 SGHTA and CDR2 FQGNSA. V shed 5 bases and J 1 base; nucleotides not matched to a gene: 7. The length of the CDR3 is 16 residues.

This rearrangement joins TRBV29-1 to TRBJ2-2, with 8 bases aligning to TRBD1. The length of the CDR3 is 16 residues. Germline V gene sequence: CDR1 SQVTM, CDR2 ANQGSEA. J lost 4 bases, V lost 0 bases, and 7 bases had no gene match. CDR3 DNA sequence: TGCAGCGTTGAAGATAGGGAGGACAGGGTCACCGGGGAGCTGTTTTTT. Protein: CSVEDREDRVTGELFF.

The rearrangement uses TRBV10-3 and TRBJ1-6, with D hard to call. This CDR3 has 14 residues. The germline gives CDR1 ENHRY, CDR2 SYGVKD. V lost 10 bases and J 0 bases, leaving 10 bases between the germline ends. The CDR3 here is CASSPSSYNSPLHF. DNA of the CDR3: TGTGCCAGTTCTCCGAGCTCCTATAATTCACCCCTCCACTTT.

This clonotype was counted a few times. The chain has TRBV7-9 and TRBJ2-6, with D possibly being TRBD1 (5 bases). This CDR3 spans 16 amino acids. Trimming removed 2 bases at V and 2 bases at J, with 10 bases between. CDR1 and CDR2 from the germline V gene are SEHNR and FQNEAQ (reference sequence). CDR3 sequence (DNA): TGTGCCAGCAGCTTAACAGGTATAGCTGGGGCCAACGTCCTGACTTTC. Its protein is CASSLTGIAGANVLTF.

Points on this clonotype: A junction end diverges from the germline sequence, so it may reflect a read error. The rearrangement uses TRBV7-6 and TRBJ1-4, with 8 positions matching TRBD1. The CDR3 is made up of 15 amino acids. Germline lookup yields CDR1 SGHVS and CDR2 FNYEAQ. DNA of the CDR3: TGTGCTAGCAGCTTCGGACAGGGTCGAGGGGAAAAACTGTTTTTT. Its protein product is CASSFGQGRGEKLFF.

This clonotype was seen only a few times. The chain recombines TRBV7-2 with TRBJ2-3; 9 nucleotides align to TRBD2. After removal of 5 bases from V and 3 bases from J, the junction contained 9 bases not matched to a gene. Germline lookup yields CDR1 SGHTA and CDR2 FQGNSA. The CDR3 has 16 amino acids. The CDR3 is CASSPARGGATDTQYF. The CDR3 DNA reads TGTGCCAGCAGCCCCGCTCGCGGGGGGGCTACAGATACGCAGTATTTT.

This rearrangement joins TRBV13 to TRBJ1-6; possible D gene TRBD1, 6 bases. Looked up from germline, CDR1 is PRHDT and CDR2 is FYEKMQ (reference sequence). V was trimmed by 3 bases and J by 7 bases, leaving 7 bases between them. This CDR3 spans 13 amino acids. CDR3 amino acids: CASSFTGNSPLHF. CDR3 nucleotide sequence: TGTGCCAGCAGCTTCACAGGGAATTCACCCCTCCACTTT.

This clonotype was counted ten times or more. V gene TRBV10-3 combines with J gene TRBJ1-2; 8 nucleotides agree with TRBD1. Germline V gene data show CDR1 as ENHRY and CDR2 as SYGVKD. The CDR3 totals 14 residues. The trim removed 4 bases at V and 4 bases at J, leaving 5 bases unmatched. The CDR3 protein is CAISGAQGVYGYTF. The CDR3 DNA reads TGTGCCATCAGTGGGGCACAGGGGGTCTATGGCTACACCTTC.

There are a few counts of this clonotype. The genes are TRBV18 and TRBJ2-2; 8 bases line up with TRBD2. CDR1 is KGHSH and CDR2 is LQKENI in the germline V gene. This CDR3 contains 16 residues. V lost 0 bases, J lost 1 base, and 1 base stayed unmatched. CDR3 residues: CASSPPSGVNTGELFF. The CDR3 region has the DNA TGTGCCAGCTCACCACCTAGCGGGGTGAACACCGGGGAGCTGTTTTTT.

This clonotype was seen repeatedly, ten times or more. This rearrangement joins TRBV20-1 to TRBJ1-6; 7 bases fit TRBD1. V trimming: 2 bases; J trimming: 5 bases; junction bases outside the gene matches: 6. Germline V gene sequence: CDR1 DFQATT, CDR2 SNEGSKA (reference sequence). This CDR3 comprises 15 residues. CDR3 loop: CSARPTGTDNSPLHF. CDR3 nucleotide sequence: TGCAGTGCTAGACCGACCGGGACAGATAATTCACCCCTCCACTTT.

This clonotype is labeled as medium-sized (0.01 to 0.1%). The chain carries TRBV29-1 and TRBJ1-1; D unclear. This CDR3 comprises 12 residues. Germline values: CDR1 SQVTM, CDR2 ANQGSEA. V lost 4 bases, J lost 0 bases, and 6 bases lay in between. CDR3 bases: TGCAGCGTTGTTTCATTGAACACTGAAGCTTTCTTT. Protein sequence: CSVVSLNTEAFF.

This clonotype was observed a few times. The CDR3 bases are TGTGCCAGCAGCTCGGGACAGGGTATCGGTGGCTACACCTTC. Residues: CASSSGQGIGGYTF. The chain couples TRBV7-2 to TRBJ1-2; 9 positions agree with TRBD1. CDR3 size: 14 residues. After removal of 4 bases from V and 7 bases from J, the junction contained 7 bases not matched to a gene. Germline-derived CDR1 and CDR2 are SGHTA and FQGNSA.

The gene calls are TRBV27 and TRBJ1-4; a possible D gene is TRBD1 (6 bases). The germline V and J ends were trimmed by 5 bases and 5 bases, with 18 bases remaining between them. Germline V gene data show CDR1 as MNHEY and CDR2 as SMNVEV (reference sequence). The CDR3 is made up of 16 amino acids. The CDR3 spells CASSPSRRGSNEKLFF. The CDR3 bases are TGTGCCAGCAGTCCCTCTAGGAGGGGGAGCAATGAAAAACTGTTTTTT.

This clonotype has a handful of counts. This chain uses TRBV6-5 with TRBJ1-1; 8 bases align to TRBD1. The CDR3 has 17 residues. After removal of 6 bases from V and 6 bases from J, the junction contained 18 bases not matched to a gene. Germline loops: CDR1 MNHEY, CDR2 SVGAGI. This CDR3 reads CASSIRPPGQGKAEAFF. The CDR3 region has the DNA TGTGCCAGCAGCATTAGACCCCCAGGACAGGGCAAGGCTGAAGCTTTCTTT.

V is TRBV28 and J is TRBJ1-2; D is uncertain. V lost 7 bases to trimming and J lost 4 bases, with 13 bases between them. The CDR3 has 13 amino acids. Germline V lookup: CDR1 MDHEN, CDR2 SYDVKM. The CDR3 is CASTITSVYGYTF. The CDR3 DNA follows: TGTGCCAGCACAATAACCTCCGTCTATGGCTACACCTTC.

This rearrangement joins TRBV5-4 to TRBJ2-1; 12 nucleotides match TRBD2. The CDR3 runs 17 residues. The J segment lost 13 bases and the V segment lost 4 bases, leaving 18 bases of the junction unmatched. Germline V gene lookup returns CDR1 SGHNT and CDR2 YYREEE (reference sequence). CDR3: CASSRSSGGAIWETQFF. In DNA form, the CDR3 reads TGTGCCAGCAGCCGATCTAGCGGGGGGGCGATTTGGGAGACCCAGTTCTTC.

This chain connects TRBV5-1 to TRBJ1-2, with unresolved D. V lost 4 bases to trimming and J lost 0 bases, with 13 bases between them. This CDR3 comprises 15 residues. From germline, CDR1 is SGHRS and CDR2 YFSETQ. The CDR3 DNA reads as TGCGCCAGCAGCCTTGGGAACACAGCTAACTATGGCTACACCTTC. Translating gives CASSLGNTANYGYTF.

The chain recombines TRBV29-1 with TRBJ1-2; maybe TRBD1 (5 bases). This CDR3 has 13 amino acids. V was trimmed by 4 bases and J by 7 bases, leaving 16 bases between them. Germline V gene sequence: CDR1 SQVTM, CDR2 ANQGSEA. CDR3 sequence reads: CSVGGNSGSGYTF. CDR3 in DNA: TGCAGCGTTGGAGGGAATTCAGGGTCTGGCTACACCTTC.

This clonotype showed up just a few times. This chain uses TRBV30 with TRBJ2-5; 8 nucleotides align to TRBD1. The CDR3 contains 14 residues. The J segment lost 6 bases and the V segment lost 2 bases, leaving 8 bases of the junction unmatched. Germline loops: CDR1 GTSNPN, CDR2 SVGIG (reference sequence). The CDR3: CAWSIRTGMKTQYF. CDR3 DNA: TGTGCCTGGAGTATTAGGACAGGGATGAAGACCCAGTACTTC.

This chain uses TRBV12-3 or TRBV12-4 with TRBJ1-2; no definite D call. The CDR3 spans 15 residues. V was clipped by 5 bases and J by 6 bases, with 19 bases between them. CDR3 sequence (DNA): TGTGCCAGCAGTGAATGGGGATGGGCGGTTGATGGCTACACCTTC. Its translation is CASSEWGWAVDGYTF.

This clonotype was picked up a small number of times. The chain has TRBV18 and TRBJ2-7, with a possible D match to TRBD2 (5 bases). Germline CDR1 and CDR2: KGHSH and LQKENI. The CDR3 extends over 15 amino acids. With 0 bases removed from V and 2 bases from J, the gap between germline ends came to 11 bases. CDR3 in amino acids: CASSPPSSQAYEQYF. CDR3 DNA sequence: TGTGCCAGCTCACCACCGTCTAGCCAGGCCTACGAGCAGTACTTC.

The chain uses TRBV30 and TRBJ1-5; maybe TRBD1 (5 bases). Trimming left V 2 bases short and J 4 bases short, with 15 bases between. CDR3 length: 15 residues. CDR1 and CDR2 from the germline V gene are GTSNPN and SVGIG (reference sequence). The DNA for the CDR3 is TGTGCCTGGAGTCAAGGGCAGGGATGGAATCAGCCCCAGCATTTT. Amino acids: CAWSQGQGWNQPQHF.

This clonotype was detected only a few times. The chain recombines TRBV20-1 with TRBJ1-5; D is unresolved. Germline CDR1 is DFQATT and CDR2 is SNEGSKA (reference sequence). V was clipped by 0 bases and J by 0 bases, with 9 bases between them. CDR3 size: 15 residues. CDR3 region: CSARDARNSNQPQHF. In nucleotides, the CDR3 is TGCAGTGCTAGAGACGCAAGAAATAGCAATCAGCCCCAGCATTTT.

The V call is TRBV7-8, the J call TRBJ1-1; 8 positions match TRBD1. V lost 5 bases, J lost 5 bases, and 10 bases stayed unmatched. CDR3 length: 15 amino acids. Germline V gives CDR1 SGHVS, CDR2 FQNEAQ. The CDR3 bases are TGTGCCAGCAGCACCCGGACAGGGATGGAGACTGAAGCTTTCTTT. Translating gives CASSTRTGMETEAFF.

This clonotype appeared many times. The rearrangement joins TRBV7-2 to TRBJ2-1; 12 bases are a match to TRBD2. The V segment lost 5 bases and the J segment 9 bases; nucleotides outside the gene matches: 8. Looked up from germline, CDR1 is SGHTA and CDR2 is FQGNSA. This CDR3 is built from 15 residues. CDR3 amino acids: CASSPTSGGWGEQFF. The CDR3 DNA sequence: TGTGCCAGCAGCCCGACTAGCGGGGGCTGGGGTGAGCAGTTCTTC.